One sample yielded the 9 T cell receptor beta chains listed below, sequenced in a study of cytomegalovirus exposure and HLA in healthy donors. The PCR had 60 Vbeta and 13 Jbeta primers. Assay: immunoSEQ multiplex PCR; the TCRdb copy retains only in-frame clones and omits some. The sample consists of around 94,000 clones, around 77% of them appearing once. The sequenced sample was PBMCs. The receptors come from a male donor in good health and CMV-seropositive.

V gene TRBV4-3 combines with J gene TRBJ1-1; the D gene is possibly TRBD1 (5 bases). Germline CDR1 is LGHNA and CDR2 is YSLEER. V was shortened by 2 bases and J by 4 bases, with 11 bases between the two germline ends. The CDR3 spans 14 residues. CDR3 residues: CASSQQDTRTEAFF. DNA for the CDR3: TGCGCCAGCAGCCAACAGGACACCCGCACTGAAGCTTTCTTT.

This clone has a single count. The V call is TRBV5-1, the J call TRBJ1-3; the D gene is possibly TRBD1 (6 bases). The germline CDR1 and CDR2 sequences are SGHRS and YFSETQ. The CDR3 is 17 residues long. V was pared by 4 bases and J by 4 bases, with 21 bases between. As DNA, the CDR3 is TGCGCCAGCAGCCCTCTGGGGGCTGCTATAGTGGGAAACACCATATATTTT. As protein: CASSPLGAAIVGNTIYF. The full variable domain, with the rest looked up from reference TRBV5-1 and TRBJ1-3, is KAGVTQTPRYLIKTRGQQVTLSCSPISGHRSVSWYQQTPGQGLQFLFEYFSETQRNKGNFPGRFSGRQFSNSRSEMNVSTLELGDSALYLCASSPLGAAIVGNTIYFGEGSWLTVV.

The genes are TRBV14 and TRBJ2-2; weak D call: TRBD2 (5 bases). This CDR3 has 14 residues. V dropped 1 base and J dropped 6 bases, with 9 bases sitting between them. CDR1 and CDR2 from the germline V gene are SGHDN and FVKESK. CDR3 in amino acids: CASSQVSGPGELFF. The CDR3 nucleotides are TGTGCCAGCAGCCAAGTGAGCGGACCCGGGGAGCTGTTTTTT.

The chain uses TRBV9 and TRBJ2-7; 8 nucleotides match TRBD2. V gave up 0 bases and J gave up 0 bases; unmatched junction bases: 2. Germline values: CDR1 SGDLS, CDR2 YYNGEE. CDR3 size: 15 residues. Here the CDR3 reads CASSVGSGGSYEQYF. The CDR3 DNA reads as TGTGCCAGCAGCGTAGGCAGCGGGGGCTCCTACGAGCAGTACTTC.

This chain links TRBV29-1 with TRBJ2-3; D is possibly TRBD2 (6 bases). There are 11 residues in the CDR3. CDR1 and CDR2 (germline): SQVTM, ANQGSEA. Trimming took 2 bases from V and 10 from J, leaving 10 bases between them. In nucleotides, the CDR3 is TGCAGCGTTGAACGGGGGACTGCGCAGTATTTT. Protein: CSVERGTAQYF.

The sample holds one count of this clone. This chain uses TRBV27 with TRBJ2-7; 7 bases are a match to TRBD2. CDR3 length: 14 amino acids. The germline V gene encodes CDR1 MNHEY and CDR2 SMNVEV (reference sequence). V dropped 5 bases and J dropped 4; count of bases not matched to a gene: 8. CDR3 nucleotide sequence: TGTGCCAGCAGTCAACCGGGAGGACTTTACGAGCAGTACTTC. It is translated as CASSQPGGLYEQYF.

The chain joins TRBV14 to TRBJ2-3; 10 nucleotides agree with TRBD2. Per the germline V gene, CDR1 is SGHDN and CDR2 is FVKESK. V was pared by 5 bases and J by 2 bases, with 4 bases of the junction left unmatched. This CDR3 region has 15 residues. CDR3 nucleotide sequence: TGTGCCAGCAGCTCGGGACTAGCGATCACAGATACGCAGTATTTT. Its protein product is CASSSGLAITDTQYF. The full variable domain, completed using reference TRBV14 and TRBJ2-3, is EAGVTQFPSHSVIEKGQTVTLRCDPISGHDNLYWYRRVMGKEIKFLLHFVKESKQDESGMPNNRFLAERTGGTYSTLKVQPAELEDSGVYFCASSSGLAITDTQYFGPGTRLTVL.

The gene calls are TRBV5-1 and TRBJ1-5; maybe TRBD1 (6 bases). The CDR3 has 13 residues. The V end was cut by 2 bases, the J end by 5 bases, with 8 bases between. CDR1 is SGHRS and CDR2 is YFSETQ in the germline V gene. For the CDR3, the DNA is TGCGCCAGCAGCTTTGAGGGGGATCAGCCCCAGCATTTT. Its protein product is CASSFEGDQPQHF.

As regards this clone: The sample carries other DNA sequences with the same CDR3. The gene calls are TRBV4-1 and TRBJ2-3; maybe TRBD2 (6 bases). V was shortened by 1 base and J by 3 bases, with 8 bases between the two germline ends. Per germline, CDR1 MGHRA and CDR2 YSYEKL. The CDR3 totals 14 residues. The CDR3 region has the DNA TGCGCCAGCAGCCAAGGGAGGGCAACAGATACGCAGTATTTT. Translated, it gives CASSQGRATDTQYF.